These T cell receptor beta chains were read from a single sample in a study of blood T cell repertoires in COVID-19. Here immunoSEQ multiplex PCR was the method, and the copy in TCRdb shows in-frame clones only, minus some. The sample consists of hundreds of thousands of clones, roughly 85% of them appearing once. The sequenced material came from PBMCs or T cells enriched from blood (not recorded which). The receptors were gathered from a man aged 25 to 40 who had recovered from COVID-19. The CDR3 runs from the conserved cysteine through the conserved F or W. The order of the fields is J gene, clone size, CDR3 length, D gene, V gene, CDR3 DNA, CDR3 protein. D genes are given only for firm matches. Size tells how often a clone was seen (once, few, many) or the class of an expanded clone, and some rows leave it out.

>TRBJ2-5|-|12|TRBD1|TRBV29-1
TGCAGCGCATGGGACAGCGGAGAGACCCAGTACTTC
CSAWDSGETQYF
>TRBJ1-1|-|17|-|TRBV21-1
TGTGCCAGCAGCAAAGATCCGGCAGGGATGTACCCCACTGAAGCTTTCTTT
CASSKDPAGMYPTEAFF
>TRBJ1-1|-|14|-|TRBV6-6
TGTGCCAGCAGTTACTCTACCAGGGACACTGAAGCTTTCTTT
CASSYSTRDTEAFF
>TRBJ1-1|-|14|TRBD1|TRBV6-6
TGTGCCAGTTTCAACGACAGGGGAGGCACTGAAGCTTTCTTT
CASFNDRGGTEAFF
>TRBJ2-7|-|15|-|TRBV7-2
TGTGCCAGCAGCTTTCTAAGCGAAGGCTCCTACGAGCAGTACTTC
CASSFLSEGSYEQYF
>TRBJ2-7|-|16|-|TRBV9
TGTGCCAGCAGCTCCACTCAGGGGCCTCCACGCCACGAGCAGTACTTC
CASSSTQGPPRHEQYF
>TRBJ1-6|few|14|TRBD1|TRBV7-2
TGTGCCAGCAGCTCGGACAGGGTTACTTCACCCCTCCACTTT
CASSSDRVTSPLHF
>TRBJ1-5|few|15|TRBD1|TRBV9
TGTGCCAGCAGCCCTGGACAGGGGGCGGGTCAGCCCCAGCATTTT
CASSPGQGAGQPQHF
>TRBJ2-5|many|16|TRBD1|TRBV5-1
TGCGCCAGCAGCTCCGGGACAGGGGGCTACCAAGAGACCCAGTACTTC
CASSSGTGGYQETQYF
>TRBJ1-2|-|17|-|TRBV19
TGTGCCAGTAGTAGTGACGGAGTCCTTACTATTAACTATGGCTACACCTTC
CASSSDGVLTINYGYTF
>TRBJ2-7|-|13|-|TRBV12-3/TRBV12-4
TGTGCCAGCAGTGATTCGACACTCGGCGAGCAGTACTTC
CASSDSTLGEQYF
>TRBJ1-5|once|14|-|TRBV15
TGTGCCACCAGCTTTACCGATCCGGGTCAGCCCCAGCATTTT
CATSFTDPGQPQHF
>TRBJ2-5|once|15|-|TRBV5-6
TGTGCCAGCAGCCCCTCGGGGACCGGAGGGGAGACCCAGTACTTC
CASSPSGTGGETQYF
>TRBJ1-5|-|13|-|TRBV30
TGTGCCTGGAGTGTGGCAGTTGATCAGCCCCAGCATTTT
CAWSVAVDQPQHF
>TRBJ1-1|-|12|-|TRBV6-6
TGTGCCAGCACCTATTTCGGAGCTGAAGCTTTCTTT
CASTYFGAEAFF